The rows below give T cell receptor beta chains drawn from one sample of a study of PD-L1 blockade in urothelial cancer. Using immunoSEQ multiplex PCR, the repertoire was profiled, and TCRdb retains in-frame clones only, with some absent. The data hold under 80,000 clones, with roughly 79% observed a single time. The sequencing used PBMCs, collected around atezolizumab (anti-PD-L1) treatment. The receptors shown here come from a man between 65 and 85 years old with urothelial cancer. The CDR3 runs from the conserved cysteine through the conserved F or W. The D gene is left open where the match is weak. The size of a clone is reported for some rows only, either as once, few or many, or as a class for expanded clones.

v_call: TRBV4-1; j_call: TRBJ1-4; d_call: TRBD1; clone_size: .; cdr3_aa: CASSKTGLANEKLFF; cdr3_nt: TGCGCCAGCAGCAAGACAGGGTTGGCTAATGAAAAACTGTTTTTT
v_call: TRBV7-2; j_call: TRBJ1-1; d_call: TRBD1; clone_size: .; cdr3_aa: CASSSSGGEAFF; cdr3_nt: TGTGCCAGCAGCTCCTCAGGGGGCGAAGCTTTCTTT
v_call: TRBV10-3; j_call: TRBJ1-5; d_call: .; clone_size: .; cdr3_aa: CAISGESGEGQPQHF; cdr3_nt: TGTGCCATCAGTGGGGAGTCCGGGGAGGGTCAGCCCCAGCATTTT
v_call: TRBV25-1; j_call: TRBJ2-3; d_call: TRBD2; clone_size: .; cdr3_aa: CASSTTGLAGDTQYF; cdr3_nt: TGTGCCAGCAGTACCACGGGACTAGCAGGAGATACGCAGTATTTT
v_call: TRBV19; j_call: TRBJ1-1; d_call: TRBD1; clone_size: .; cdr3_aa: CASSISQGGTEAFF; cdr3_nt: TGTGCCAGTAGTATAAGTCAGGGGGGCACTGAAGCTTTCTTT
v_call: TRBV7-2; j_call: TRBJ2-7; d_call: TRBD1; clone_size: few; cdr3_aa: CASRGQGAPHEQYF; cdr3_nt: TGTGCCAGCAGGGGCCAGGGGGCGCCCCACGAGCAGTACTTC
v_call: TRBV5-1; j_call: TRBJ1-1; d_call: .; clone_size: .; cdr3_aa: CASSRDMNTEAFF; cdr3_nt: TGCGCCAGCAGCCGGGACATGAACACTGAAGCTTTCTTT
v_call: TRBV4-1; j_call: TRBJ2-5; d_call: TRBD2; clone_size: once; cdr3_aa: CASSQSGGAVETQYF; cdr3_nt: TGCGCCAGCAGCCAAAGCGGGGGGGCCGTAGAGACCCAGTACTTC
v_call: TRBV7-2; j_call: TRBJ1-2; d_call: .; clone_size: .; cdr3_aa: CASSTGVGGPNYGYTF; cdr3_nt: TGTGCCAGCAGCACGGGAGTCGGCGGCCCTAACTATGGCTACACCTTC
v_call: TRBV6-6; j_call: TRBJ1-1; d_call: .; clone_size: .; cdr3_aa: CASSYEGGRTEAFF; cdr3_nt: TGTGCCAGCAGTTACGAGGGGGGGCGGACTGAAGCTTTCTTT
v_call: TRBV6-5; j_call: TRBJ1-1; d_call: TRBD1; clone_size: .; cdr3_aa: CASRPLGTGFEAFF; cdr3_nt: TGTGCCAGCAGACCCCTAGGGACAGGCTTTGAAGCTTTCTTT
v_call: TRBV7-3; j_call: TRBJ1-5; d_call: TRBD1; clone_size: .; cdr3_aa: CASSLGTRDSYQPQHF; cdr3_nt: TGTGCCAGCAGCTTAGGGACCCGGGACAGTTATCAGCCCCAGCATTTT
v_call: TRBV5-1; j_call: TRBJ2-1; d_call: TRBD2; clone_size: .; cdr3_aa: CASSFRGVGYNEQFF; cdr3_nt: TGCGCCAGCAGCTTTCGGGGGGTTGGGTACAATGAGCAGTTCTTC
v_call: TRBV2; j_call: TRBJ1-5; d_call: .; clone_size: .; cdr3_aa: CASSADSNQPQHF; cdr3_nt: TGTGCCAGCAGCGCAGACAGTAATCAGCCCCAGCATTTT
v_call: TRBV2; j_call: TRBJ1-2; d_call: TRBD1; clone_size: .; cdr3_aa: CASRGDRGLSYTF; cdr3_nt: TGTGCCAGCAGGGGGGACAGGGGGCTTAGCTACACCTTC
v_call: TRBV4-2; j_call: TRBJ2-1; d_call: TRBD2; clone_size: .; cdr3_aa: CASSQAGTSGSSYNEQFF; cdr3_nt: TGTGCCAGCAGCCAAGCAGGGACTAGCGGAAGCTCCTACAATGAGCAGTTCTTC
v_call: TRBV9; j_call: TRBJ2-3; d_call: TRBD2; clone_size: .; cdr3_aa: CASSFSGGASDTQYF; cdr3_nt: TGTGCCAGCAGTTTTAGCGGGGGGGCCTCAGATACGCAGTATTTT
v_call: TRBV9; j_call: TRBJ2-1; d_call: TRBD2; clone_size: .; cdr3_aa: CASSVGGAGAYNEQFF; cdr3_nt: TGTGCCAGCAGCGTGGGTGGAGCGGGGGCTTACAATGAGCAGTTCTTC
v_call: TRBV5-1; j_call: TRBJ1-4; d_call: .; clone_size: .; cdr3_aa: CASSLGPPIREKLFF; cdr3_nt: TGCGCCAGCAGCTTGGGCCCCCCAATTCGGGAAAAACTGTTTTTT
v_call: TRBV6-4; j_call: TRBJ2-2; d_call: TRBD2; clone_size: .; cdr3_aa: CASRTEAGGLGELFF; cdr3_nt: TGTGCCAGCAGAACCGAAGCGGGAGGTCTCGGGGAGCTGTTTTTT
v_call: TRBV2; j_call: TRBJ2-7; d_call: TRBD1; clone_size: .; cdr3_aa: CASRTGASGGEQYF; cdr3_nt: TGTGCCAGCAGGACAGGGGCCTCCGGGGGCGAGCAGTACTTC
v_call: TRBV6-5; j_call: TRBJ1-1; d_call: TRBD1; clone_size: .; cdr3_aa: CASSRQGTEAFF; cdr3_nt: TGTGCCAGCAGCAGACAGGGCACTGAAGCTTTCTTT
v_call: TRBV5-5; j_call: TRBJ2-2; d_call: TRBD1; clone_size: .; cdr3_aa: CASSNRTGVTGELFF; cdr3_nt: TGTGCCAGCAGCAACCGGACAGGGGTCACCGGGGAGCTGTTTTTT
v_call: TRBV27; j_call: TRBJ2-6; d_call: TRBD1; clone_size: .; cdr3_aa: CASSPGQFRSGANVLTF; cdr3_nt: TGTGCCAGCAGTCCGGGACAGTTCCGCTCTGGGGCCAACGTCCTGACTTTC